Listed below are T cell receptor beta chains from one sample, sequenced in a study of identical twins. A single record per CDR3 protein comes from TCRdb applying MiXCR to the 5' RACE reads. Counted here are under 450,000 distinct CDR3 sequences, about 18% occurring once; the ten biggest clones make up 9.5% to 15%. The sample comprised naive T cells sorted from blood. All receptors derive from a man aged 45-60 years in good health. Each CDR3 is given without its conserved first and last residue.

>TRBJ2-7|TRBV29-1
SVEGQGVLGQY
>TRBJ1-2|TRBV20-1
SAQKADRRYGYT
>TRBJ2-7|TRBV6-2/TRBV6-3
ATFSLAGVEQY
>TRBJ2-5|TRBV20-1
SASGGSSRGTQY
>TRBJ2-7|TRBV29-1
SVAPGGRYYEQY
>TRBJ2-3|TRBV7-3
ASSLRSRDTQY
>TRBJ1-6|TRBV6-2/TRBV6-3
ASSRGQVINSPLH
>TRBJ1-2|TRBV6-2/TRBV6-3
ASSYSARGNGYT
>TRBJ2-5|TRBV12-3/TRBV12-4
ASSVMGGQETQY
>TRBJ2-7|TRBV20-1
SANDEGAGGTYEQY
>TRBJ2-3|TRBV28
ASSLVGGADTQY
>TRBJ2-1|TRBV20-1
SATSLAGYYNEQF
>TRBJ1-4|TRBV7-4
ASSLEVDRVINEKLF
>TRBJ2-6|TRBV3-1
ASSQASLLSGANVLT
>TRBJ2-1|TRBV7-9
ASSFSGTGGNEQF
>TRBJ2-3|TRBV5-1
ASSDGLAGGHRDTQY
>TRBJ2-1|TRBV11-2
ASSLDRPAGGKQF
>TRBJ1-1|TRBV5-1
ASSLARGRDTEAF
>TRBJ2-3|TRBV7-4
ASERATDTQY
>TRBJ2-7|TRBV20-1
SARVTAGLANSYEQY
>TRBJ2-3|TRBV24-1
ATSDRLAGGRDTQY
>TRBJ2-1|TRBV20-1
SARALLAGGSSYNEQF
>TRBJ2-5|TRBV5-6
ASSYGQGQETQY
>TRBJ2-7|TRBV9
ASSGSGRAPPYEQY
>TRBJ1-5|TRBV6-1
AGTGGHGNSNQPQH
>TRBJ1-5|TRBV12-3/TRBV12-4
ASSFGQGGNQPQH
>TRBJ2-3|TRBV12-3/TRBV12-4
ASSLIAGGTDTQY
>TRBJ1-1|TRBV4-3
ASSHIQEIPSEAF
>TRBJ2-7|TRBV20-1
SARVGGSYEQY
>TRBJ1-2|TRBV18
ASSPPGQSYGYT
>TRBJ2-7|TRBV10-3
AISPVAGEVTVQY
>TRBJ2-7|TRBV18
ASSPWGASHEQY
>TRBJ1-1|TRBV12-3/TRBV12-4
ASSFLGQVAEAF
>TRBJ2-7|TRBV20-1
SARASGGAYEQY
>TRBJ2-7|TRBV10-3
AISEGQLPSYEQY
>TRBJ2-7|TRBV5-1
ASSLALAGLEQY
>TRBJ2-7|TRBV10-3
AISDPDRSSYEQY
>TRBJ2-1|TRBV6-4
ASSVVQGGYNEQF
>TRBJ2-3|TRBV7-7
ASSSGLAGADTQY
>TRBJ2-5|TRBV9
ASSISSGEYQETQY
>TRBJ2-1|TRBV5-1
ASSFTLAGGYNEQF
>TRBJ2-1|TRBV15
ATSSTRGLAVYNEQF
>TRBJ1-5|TRBV20-1
SARPGTGGGSPQH